What follows are 26 T cell receptor beta chains derived from one specimen sequenced in a study of blood T cell repertoires in COVID-19. Only in-frame clones appear in the TCRdb table, and some are missing; sequencing was by immunoSEQ multiplex PCR. The data show fewer than 250,000 clones, roughly 79% seen once. Sequencing was done on a sample of peripheral blood. These receptors all stem from an elderly woman with acute or convalescent COVID-19.

The rearrangement uses TRBV29-1 and TRBJ2-7; 8 bases match TRBD2. Germline CDR1 SQVTM, CDR2 ANQGSEA. The CDR3 runs to 13 residues. The V and J ends lost 7 bases and 5 bases, in that order; junction bases with no gene match: 10. DNA for the CDR3: TGCAGCGCCGAAGCGGGAGAATCGAACGAGCAGTACTTC. As protein: CSAEAGESNEQYF.

V gene TRBV14 combines with J gene TRBJ2-3; D is unclear. Germline lookup yields CDR1 SGHDN and CDR2 FVKESK. Trimming took 0 bases from V and 0 from J, leaving 7 bases between them. This CDR3 has 15 residues. CDR3 residues: CASSQEMTSTDTQYF. The CDR3 DNA reads as TGTGCCAGCAGCCAAGAAATGACTAGCACAGATACGCAGTATTTT.

The count of this clone is one. The chain uses TRBV6-5 and TRBJ1-5, with 11 bases matching TRBD1. CDR3 length equals 16 residues. Losses at the gene ends were 4 bases for V and 1 base for J; bases not matched to a gene: 3. Germline loops: CDR1 MNHEY, CDR2 SVGAGI. CDR3: CASSSRDRGSNQPQHF. CDR3 nucleotide sequence: TGTGCCAGCAGTTCCCGGGACAGGGGGAGCAATCAGCCCCAGCATTTT.

The V gene is TRBV5-5, the J gene TRBJ1-4, with a possible D match to TRBD1 (5 bases). Trimming left V 3 bases short and J 5 bases short, with 14 bases between. CDR3 length: 15 residues. Germline assignment: CDR1 SGHKS and CDR2 YYEKEE (reference sequence). CDR3 residues: CASSWRGGENEKLFF. The CDR3 DNA follows: TGTGCCAGCAGCTGGAGGGGAGGGGAGAATGAAAAACTGTTTTTT.

The chain links TRBV10-3 to TRBJ1-2; 12 positions agree with TRBD1. With V trimmed by 7 bases and J by 3 bases, 6 bases remained unmatched. CDR1 is ENHRY and CDR2 is SYGVKD in the germline V gene. This CDR3 comprises 15 residues. The CDR3 DNA sequence: TGTGCCATCATGGGGGACAGGGGGCGAGACTATGGCTACACCTTC. Its protein is CAIMGDRGRDYGYTF.

V usage is TRBV5-1 and J usage is TRBJ2-2, with 9 positions matching TRBD2. The junction had 5 bases not matched to a gene; V was cut back by 6 bases and J by 5 bases. CDR1 and CDR2 from the germline V gene are SGHRS and YFSETQ. The CDR3 is 14 residues long. CDR3 bases: TGCGCCAGCACCTTAGCGGGAGCGACCGGGGAGCTGTTTTTT. Translated: CASTLAGATGELFF.

The rearrangement links TRBV2 to TRBJ1-1, with TRBD1 matching 7 bases. Germline V CDR1 and CDR2: SNHLY, FYNNEI. The trim removed 10 bases at V and 1 base at J, leaving 3 bases unmatched. The CDR3 loop spans 12 amino acids. The CDR3 sequence is CATRDRNTEAFF. CDR3 bases: TGTGCCACCAGGGACAGGAACACTGAAGCTTTCTTT.

This chain links TRBV5-1 with TRBJ2-3; no reliable D call. The CDR3 consists of 15 residues. Deletions cut 0 bases from V and 6 bases from J, with 14 bases between. Germline-derived CDR1 and CDR2 are SGHRS and YFSETQ. The DNA for the CDR3 is TGCGCCAGCAGCTTGGGAGACGGCAGCAGGGATACGCAGTATTTT. The encoded protein is CASSLGDGSRDTQYF.

The V gene is TRBV28, the J gene TRBJ1-1; D may be TRBD1 (6 bases). Looked up from germline, CDR1 is MDHEN and CDR2 is SYDVKM. Between the trimmed V and J ends, which lost 6 bases and 2 bases, there was a span of 13 bases. This CDR3 region has 14 residues. The CDR3 coding sequence is TGTGCCAGCAGCGGGACAACTCCCAACACTGAAGCTTTCTTT. Residues: CASSGTTPNTEAFF.

This chain uses TRBV5-1 with TRBJ1-5; 11 bases align to TRBD1. The CDR3 is 16 residues long. Germline CDR1 SGHRS, CDR2 YFSETQ. With 7 bases clipped from V and 0 bases from J, the junction kept 6 bases outside the gene matches. The CDR3 here is CASSVGQGGSNQPQHF. CDR3 in DNA: TGCGCCAGCTCCGTGGGACAGGGGGGTAGCAATCAGCCCCAGCATTTT.

This chain uses TRBV5-6 with TRBJ2-3; D call uncertain. From germline, CDR1 is SGHDT and CDR2 YYEEEE. Trimming removed 0 bases at V and 7 bases at J, with 9 bases between. The CDR3 contains 13 residues. This chain's CDR3 is CASSLVTENTQYF. The DNA of the CDR3 is TGTGCCAGCAGCTTGGTGACTGAAAATACGCAGTATTTT.

The chain has TRBV25-1 and TRBJ2-3; TRBD2 might be the D (6 bases). Looked up from germline, CDR1 is MGHDK and CDR2 is SYGVNS. V was clipped by 4 bases and J by 4 bases, with 15 bases between them. CDR3 length: 15 residues. Here the CDR3 reads CASSGLSGGPDTQYF. As DNA, the CDR3 is TGTGCCAGCAGTGGCCTTAGCGGCGGTCCAGATACGCAGTATTTT. The complete variable domain, with remaining parts taken from reference TRBV25-1 and TRBJ2-3, reads EADIYQTPRYLVIGTGKKITLECSQTMGHDKMYWYQQDPGMELHLIHYSYGVNSTEKGDLSSESTVSRIRTEHFPLTLESARPSHTSQYLCASSGLSGGPDTQYFGPGTRLTVL.

The V call is TRBV20-1, the J call TRBJ2-1, with D unresolved. The V and J ends lost 3 bases and 7 bases respectively, with 7 bases between them. The CDR3 has 11 residues. Germline loops: CDR1 DFQATT, CDR2 SNEGSKA (reference sequence). The CDR3: CSASLANEQFF. The CDR3 DNA follows: TGCAGTGCTAGTTTGGCAAATGAGCAGTTCTTC.

The genes are TRBV9 and TRBJ2-1; 10 positions agree with TRBD1. The CDR3 is made up of 15 amino acids. CDR1 and CDR2 (germline): SGDLS, YYNGEE. The junction had 3 bases not matched to a gene; V was cut back by 0 bases and J by 6 bases. CDR3 sequence (DNA): TGTGCCAGCAGCGTAGGGGACAGGGGCACCAATGAGCAGTTCTTC. Its protein is CASSVGDRGTNEQFF.

The genes are TRBV18 and TRBJ1-4, with D possibly matching TRBD1 (5 bases). Germline values: CDR1 KGHSH, CDR2 LQKENI. Trimming cost V 3 bases and J 10 bases, with 15 bases left between them. The CDR3 contains 14 residues. The chain's CDR3 is CASSPAGEFGKLFF. CDR3 coding DNA: TGTGCCAGCTCACCGGCGGGGGAGTTTGGAAAACTGTTTTTT.

The chain combines TRBV6-5 with TRBJ2-1, with a possible D match to TRBD2 (5 bases). The CDR3 extends over 15 amino acids. Germline V CDR1 and CDR2: MNHEY, SVGAGI. Deletions cut 2 bases from V and 2 bases from J, with 10 bases between. The CDR3 here is CASSYESGAYNEQFF. In DNA, the CDR3 is TGTGCCAGCAGTTACGAGAGCGGTGCCTACAATGAGCAGTTCTTC.

The V gene is TRBV19, the J gene TRBJ1-4; D perhaps matches TRBD1 (6 bases). The CDR3 is 15 amino acids. V was cut by 7 bases and J by 2 bases, with 14 bases left in between. The germline V gene encodes CDR1 LNHDA and CDR2 SQIVND (reference sequence). The CDR3 protein is CASTSPGHTNEKLFF. CDR3 DNA sequence: TGTGCCAGTACCTCTCCGGGACATACTAATGAAAAACTGTTTTTT.

V gene TRBV28 combines with J gene TRBJ1-2, with 7 bases identical to TRBD1. The CDR3 extends over 13 amino acids. Germline V gene lookup returns CDR1 MDHEN and CDR2 SYDVKM. V lost 7 bases, J lost 4 bases, and 6 bases stayed unmatched. The CDR3 loop reads CASNTDRAYGYTF. The CDR3 DNA reads TGTGCCAGCAATACAGACAGGGCCTATGGCTACACCTTC.

The chain joins TRBV7-9 to TRBJ2-1; TRBD2 agrees at 10 bases. V shed 2 bases, J shed 0 bases, and the junction held 4 bases outside the gene matches. In germline, CDR1 is SEHNR, CDR2 FQNEAQ (reference sequence). CDR3 size: 17 residues. CDR3 residues: CASSLRASGSSYNEQFF. The CDR3 coding sequence is TGTGCCAGCAGCTTAAGGGCTAGCGGGAGCTCCTACAATGAGCAGTTCTTC.

This chain connects TRBV11-2 to TRBJ2-2; 11 bases align to TRBD2. The V segment lost 8 bases and the J segment 1 base; nucleotides outside the gene matches: 9. Per germline, CDR1 SGHAT and CDR2 FQNNGV. The CDR3 length is 17 residues. The CDR3 bases are TGTGCCAGCGGGGGGCTAGCGGGAGGAGGGAACACCGGGGAGCTGTTTTTT. Translated, it gives CASGGLAGGGNTGELFF.

V and J are TRBV5-1 and TRBJ2-7; 8 positions match TRBD2. CDR1 is SGHRS and CDR2 is YFSETQ in the germline V gene. The CDR3 length is 15 residues. The junction had 13 bases not matched to a gene; V was cut back by 4 bases and J by 7 bases. In DNA, the CDR3 is TGCGCCAGCAGCCTGGTAGCGGGGAGGGTTGGGGAGCAGTACTTC. It is translated as CASSLVAGRVGEQYF.

The chain employs TRBV2 and TRBJ1-1; a possible D gene is TRBD1 (6 bases). The V gene lost 6 bases and the J gene lost 4 bases, with 18 bases spanning the gap. This CDR3 is 15 amino acids long. Per germline, CDR1 SNHLY and CDR2 FYNNEI. The CDR3 spells CASRGDTGRPTEAFF. In nucleotides, the CDR3 is TGTGCCAGCAGGGGGGACACAGGAAGACCCACTGAAGCTTTCTTT.

The gene calls are TRBV20-1 and TRBJ1-1, with 8 nucleotides matching TRBD1. This CDR3 region has 14 residues. CDR1 and CDR2 from the germline V gene are DFQATT and SNEGSKA (reference sequence). J was trimmed by 4 bases and V by 3 bases; bases with no gene match: 7. This chain's CDR3 is CSASSRQGSTEAFF. The CDR3, as DNA: TGCAGTGCTAGTTCCCGACAGGGGAGCACTGAAGCTTTCTTT.

The chain recombines TRBV4-2 with TRBJ1-2; the D gene is possibly TRBD1 (6 bases). Germline-derived CDR1 and CDR2 are LGHNA and YNFKEQ. This CDR3 is built from 17 residues. V was clipped by 7 bases and J by 7 bases, with 28 bases between them. The CDR3 DNA is TGTGCCAGCACAGGGTCGGGGACATTGGTAGGTTCGGCTGGCTACACCTTC. It is translated as CASTGSGTLVGSAGYTF.

This chain links TRBV5-4 with TRBJ1-2; possible D gene TRBD1, 5 bases. The V gene's germline CDR1 is SGHNT and CDR2 YYREEE (reference sequence). The CDR3 spans 14 residues. V shed 0 bases and J shed 7 bases, with 13 bases lying between them. This CDR3 is CASSLVGFDSGYTF. CDR3 nucleotides: TGTGCCAGCAGCTTGGTGGGGTTTGACAGTGGCTACACCTTC.

This clone was seen ten or more times. V is TRBV7-2 and J is TRBJ2-1; 10 nucleotides align to TRBD2. The junction had 6 bases not matched to a gene; V was cut back by 4 bases and J by 6 bases. The CDR3 spans 15 residues. The germline V gene has CDR1 SGHTA and CDR2 FQGNSA. The CDR3 DNA reads as TGTGCCAGCAGCTACGGGACTAGCGTACCCAATGAGCAGTTCTTC. Its protein product is CASSYGTSVPNEQFF.